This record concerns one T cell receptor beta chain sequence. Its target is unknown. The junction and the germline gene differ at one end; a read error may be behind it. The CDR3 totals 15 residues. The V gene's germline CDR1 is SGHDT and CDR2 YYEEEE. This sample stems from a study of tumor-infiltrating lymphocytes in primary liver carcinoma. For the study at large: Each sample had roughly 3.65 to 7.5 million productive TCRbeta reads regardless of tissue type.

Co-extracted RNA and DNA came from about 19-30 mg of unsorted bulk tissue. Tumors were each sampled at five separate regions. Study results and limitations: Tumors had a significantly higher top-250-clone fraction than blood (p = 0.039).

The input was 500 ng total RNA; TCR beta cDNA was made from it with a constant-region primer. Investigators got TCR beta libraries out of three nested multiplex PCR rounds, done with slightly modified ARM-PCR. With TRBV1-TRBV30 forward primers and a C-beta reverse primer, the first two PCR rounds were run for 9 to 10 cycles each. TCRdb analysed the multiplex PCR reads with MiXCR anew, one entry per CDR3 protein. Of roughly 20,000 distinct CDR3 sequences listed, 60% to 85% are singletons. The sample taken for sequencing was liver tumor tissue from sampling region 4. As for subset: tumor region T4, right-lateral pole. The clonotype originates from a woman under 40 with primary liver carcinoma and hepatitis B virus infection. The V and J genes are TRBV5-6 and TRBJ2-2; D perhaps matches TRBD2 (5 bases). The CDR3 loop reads CANSLAPRVTGDLFF. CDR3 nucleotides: TGTGCCAACAGTTTGGCACCCAGAGTCACCGGGGATCTGTTCTTT.